This T cell receptor beta chain was captured by sequencing in a study of molecular identifiers for immune sequencing clone quantification. TCRdb processed the PCR reads anew with MiXCR; each CDR3 protein has one entry. The sample holds around 480,000 distinct CDR3 sequences, 20% to 25% seen once. The ends were cut back, 5 bases at V and 8 bases at J, with 20 bases in the middle. This CDR3 has 15 residues. Per germline, CDR1 SGHRS and CDR2 YFSETQ. The receptor comes from a human donor in good health. Some libraries in this study had Jurkat cell RNA spiked in. The material sequenced was naive CD8+ T cells from blood, with Jurkat cell RNA spiked in. Regarding subset: FACS-sorted CD8+CD4-CCR7+CD45RA+ naive T cells. The chain links TRBV5-1 to TRBJ2-1, with a weak D call TRBD2 (6 bases). The CDR3 DNA sequence: TGCGCCAGCAGTTCCGCGGGGACTGGCGGCGATGAGCAGTTCTTC. This gives the protein CASSSAGTGGDEQFF.